The TCR beta chain under discussion was sequenced for a study of cytomegalovirus exposure and HLA in healthy donors. In germline, CDR1 is MGHDK, CDR2 SYGVNS. The V gene lost 6 bases and the J gene lost 0 bases, with 5 bases spanning the gap. The CDR3 sequence is 13 residues long. Sequenced by immunoSEQ multiplex PCR; TCRdb stores in-frame clones only, minus some. The top ten hold more than 6.5% of the sample, which has about 63,000 clones, approximately 95% seen once. This receptor was identified in a woman between 18 and 29 years old in good health and CMV-seropositive. V gene TRBV25-1 combines with J gene TRBJ1-4, with D possibly being TRBD1 (5 bases). Sequenced material: PBMCs. The CDR3 nucleotides are TGTGCCAGCAGGGGGCCAACTAATGAAAAACTGTTTTTT. As protein: CASRGPTNEKLFF. Using reference TRBV25-1 and TRBJ1-4 for the parts outside the CDR3, the full variable domain is EADIYQTPRYLVIGTGKKITLECSQTMGHDKMYWYQQDPGMELHLIHYSYGVNSTEKGDLSSESTVSRIRTEHFPLTLESARPSHTSQYLCASRGPTNEKLFFGSGTQLSVL.